A single sample is the source of the 19 T cell receptor beta chains below, sequenced in a study of shared clonotypes between healthy human individuals. The method was immunoSEQ multiplex PCR; TCRdb's version includes in-frame clones alone and lacks a portion of them. The sample lists roughly 380,000 clones, roughly 96% occurring once. Sequencing used memory CD8+ T cells sorted from blood. Subset described: CD45RO+ cells pooled with CCR7-negative TemRA cells. Receptors were obtained from a man in his thirties or forties in good health.

The genes are TRBV7-9 and TRBJ1-3; 7 bases agree with TRBD1. CDR3 length equals 19 residues. CDR1 is SEHNR and CDR2 is FQNEAQ in the germline V gene (reference sequence). V lost 2 bases, J lost 2 bases, and 15 bases stayed unmatched. CDR3 sequence (DNA): TGTGCCAGCAGCTTAAGACAGAATTCCGGACAGGAGACTGGAAACACCATATATTTT. Protein sequence: CASSLRQNSGQETGNTIYF.

The gene calls are TRBV7-9 and TRBJ2-6; D is perhaps TRBD1 (5 bases). The CDR3 is made up of 17 amino acids. From germline, CDR1 is SEHNR and CDR2 FQNEAQ (reference sequence). V gave up 0 bases and J gave up 2 bases, with 11 bases separating them. The DNA for the CDR3 is TGTGCCAGCAGCTTAGCGGGGCCCATGACTGGGGCCAACGTCCTGACTTTC. Translated: CASSLAGPMTGANVLTF.

Here the CDR3 reads CASSLFPPKISYNEQFF. In nucleotides, the CDR3 is TGTGCCAGCAGCCTATTCCCCCCTAAAATCTCCTACAATGAGCAGTTCTTC. The rearrangement joins TRBV11-2 to TRBJ2-1; D is uncertain. The CDR3 sequence is 17 residues long. Trimming removed 5 bases at V and 0 bases at J, with 17 bases between. Per the germline V gene, CDR1 is SGHAT and CDR2 is FQNNGV.

The genes are TRBV11-2 and TRBJ2-7; 7 bases are a match to TRBD1. Germline CDR1 is SGHAT and CDR2 is FQNNGV. The length of the CDR3 is 15 residues. J was trimmed by 4 bases and V by 1 base; bases with no gene match: 7. As DNA, the CDR3 is TGTGCCAGCAGCTTAGCCCGGCAGGGGGTTTACGAGCAGTACTTC. This translates into CASSLARQGVYEQYF.

V and J are TRBV18 and TRBJ2-3, with TRBD1 matching over 12 bases. This CDR3 is 17 amino acids long. Germline V gives CDR1 KGHSH, CDR2 LQKENI. The V and J ends lost 3 bases and 0 bases, in that order; junction bases with no gene match: 4. Here the CDR3 DNA reads TGTGCCAGCTCACCTCCGGGACAGGGGGCTAGCACAGATACGCAGTATTTT. Residues: CASSPPGQGASTDTQYF. Combining the CDR3 with reference TRBV18 and TRBJ2-3 gives the whole variable domain NAGVMQNPRHLVRRRGQEARLRCSPMKGHSHVYWYRQLPEEGLKFMVYLQKENIIDESGMPKERFSAEFPKEGPSILRIQQVVRGDSAAYFCASSPPGQGASTDTQYFGPGTRLTVL.

With respect to this clone: Other DNA sequences within the sample encode an identical CDR3. The chain carries TRBV10-3 and TRBJ2-2; no clear D gene. V shed 4 bases and J shed 0 bases, with 6 bases lying between them. This CDR3 comprises 14 residues. From germline, CDR1 is ENHRY and CDR2 SYGVKD. CDR3 nucleotides: TGTGCCATCAGTGGGACGTCGAACACCGGGGAGCTGTTTTTT. Its translation is CAISGTSNTGELFF.

The J gene is TRBJ2-1, the V gene TRBV7-9; no reliable D call. Trimming left V 3 bases short and J 8 bases short, with 14 bases between. From germline, CDR1 is SEHNR and CDR2 FQNEAQ (reference sequence). The CDR3 has 14 residues. The CDR3 DNA reads TGTGCCAGCAGCTTTTTCGGCGGCGGCGATGAGCAGTTCTTC. Translated: CASSFFGGGDEQFF.

The chain has TRBV5-1 and TRBJ2-1; a possible D gene is TRBD2 (7 bases). V was clipped by 3 bases and J by 7 bases, with 14 bases between them. Germline V CDR1 and CDR2: SGHRS, YFSETQ. The CDR3 runs to 14 residues. The CDR3 nucleotides are TGCGCCAGCAGCTACCACGGGGGGCAGAATGAGCAGTTCTTC. Its protein product is CASSYHGGQNEQFF.

Worth noting for this clone: Within the sample, other DNA sequences also encode this same CDR3. J is TRBJ2-3 and V is TRBV9, with a tentative D call TRBD2 (6 bases). CDR1 is SGDLS and CDR2 is YYNGEE in the germline V gene. This CDR3 region has 14 residues. V lost 0 bases and J lost 1, with 6 bases in between. CDR3 DNA: TGTGCCAGCAGCGTAGGGAGGGGCACAGATACGCAGTATTTT. Residues: CASSVGRGTDTQYF.

The rearrangement joins TRBV28 to TRBJ2-7; D is perhaps TRBD2 (5 bases). V was shortened by 2 bases and J by 3 bases, with 14 bases between the two germline ends. The CDR3 totals 15 residues. CDR1 MDHEN and CDR2 SYDVKM come from the germline V gene. The DNA of the CDR3 is TGTGCCAGCAGTTTAGACTACCAAGGGCACTACGAGCAGTACTTC. It yields the protein CASSLDYQGHYEQYF.

The CDR3 coding sequence is TGTGCCAGTAGTCGCGGACTAGCAACCCACGAGCAGTACTTC. It is translated as CASSRGLATHEQYF. The rearrangement joins TRBV19 to TRBJ2-7; 8 bases line up with TRBD2. Trimming at V came to 5 bases and at J to 5 bases, leaving 8 bases not matched to a gene. The CDR3 is 14 residues long. Germline CDR1 LNHDA, CDR2 SQIVND (reference sequence).

The chain is built from TRBV6-6 and TRBJ2-2; no clear D gene. V was shortened by 0 bases and J by 3 bases, with 2 bases between the two germline ends. The CDR3 contains 13 residues. The germline CDR1 and CDR2 sequences are MNHNY and SVGAGI (reference sequence). CDR3 DNA: TGTGCCAGCAGTTACTCGCACACCGGGGAGCTGTTTTTT. It is translated as CASSYSHTGELFF.

This sequence joins TRBV4-2 and TRBJ1-5; TRBD1 aligns across 9 bases. Losses at the gene ends were 1 base for V and 6 bases for J; bases not matched to a gene: 13. This CDR3 region has 18 residues. The V gene's germline CDR1 is LGHNA and CDR2 YNFKEQ. CDR3 sequence: CASSQVRTGDGGSQPQHF. The CDR3 DNA reads as TGTGCCAGCAGCCAAGTGCGGACAGGGGATGGAGGTAGTCAGCCCCAGCATTTT.

The gene calls are TRBV28 and TRBJ2-2, with unresolved D. CDR3 length: 12 residues. Trimming shortened V by 5 bases and J by 6 bases, and 7 bases separated the two germline ends. The germline V gene encodes CDR1 MDHEN and CDR2 SYDVKM. The CDR3 sequence is CASSLIPGELFF. The CDR3 DNA reads as TGTGCCAGCAGTCTTATTCCCGGGGAGCTGTTTTTT.

This clone was counted once. The chain combines TRBV28 with TRBJ1-5; TRBD1 matches at 8 bases. Looked up from germline, CDR1 is MDHEN and CDR2 is SYDVKM. CDR3 size: 15 residues. With V trimmed by 6 bases and J by 7 bases, 11 bases remained unmatched. This CDR3 reads CASRPRDRWLQPQHF. CDR3 DNA: TGTGCCAGCAGGCCTCGGGACAGGTGGTTACAGCCCCAGCATTTT.

V and J are TRBV13 and TRBJ2-2; 8 nucleotides line up with TRBD1. The ends lost 5 bases at V and 6 bases at J; junction bases unmatched: 5. Germline lookup yields CDR1 PRHDT and CDR2 FYEKMQ (reference sequence). The CDR3 is made up of 14 amino acids. CDR3 sequence (DNA): TGTGCCAGCAGCCTCAGGGGGCGACCCGGGGAGCTGTTTTTT. It translates to CASSLRGRPGELFF.

The V call is TRBV5-1, the J call TRBJ2-6; 7 bases are a match to TRBD2. The germline V gene encodes CDR1 SGHRS and CDR2 YFSETQ. V shed 4 bases, J shed 0 bases, and the junction held 1 base outside the gene matches. The CDR3 is made up of 15 amino acids. The CDR3 DNA is TGCGCCAGCAGCCGCGGGGGCTCTGGGGCCAACGTCCTGACTTTC. This gives the protein CASSRGGSGANVLTF.

This clone was recorded only once. The chain combines TRBV6-4 with TRBJ2-1; possibly TRBD1 or TRBD2 for D (6 bases each). This CDR3 comprises 16 residues. Germline CDR1 MRHNA, CDR2 SNTAGT. The V gene lost 5 bases and the J gene lost 4 bases, with 18 bases spanning the gap. The CDR3 is CASSPRGGGGYNEQFF. In nucleotides, the CDR3 is TGTGCCAGCAGTCCCCGGGGCGGAGGGGGGTACAATGAGCAGTTCTTC.

V is TRBV28 and J is TRBJ2-1; TRBD2 matches at 8 bases. Germline CDR1 and CDR2: MDHEN and SYDVKM. The trim removed 6 bases at V and 6 bases at J, leaving 13 bases unmatched. The length of the CDR3 is 16 residues. DNA for the CDR3: TGTGCCAGCAGCCGATTAAGGGGACTAGTGGCCAATGAGCAGTTCTTC. Amino acid sequence: CASSRLRGLVANEQFF.